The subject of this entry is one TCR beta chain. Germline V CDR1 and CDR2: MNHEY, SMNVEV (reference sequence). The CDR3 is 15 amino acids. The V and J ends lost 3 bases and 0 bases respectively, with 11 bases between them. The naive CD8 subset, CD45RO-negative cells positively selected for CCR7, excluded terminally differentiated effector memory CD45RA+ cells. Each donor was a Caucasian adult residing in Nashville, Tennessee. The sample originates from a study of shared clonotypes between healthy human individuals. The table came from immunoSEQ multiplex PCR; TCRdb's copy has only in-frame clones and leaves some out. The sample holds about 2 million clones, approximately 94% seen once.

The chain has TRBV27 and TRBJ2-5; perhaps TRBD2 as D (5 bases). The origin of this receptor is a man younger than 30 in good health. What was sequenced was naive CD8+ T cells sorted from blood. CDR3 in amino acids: CASSFGVGDQETQYF. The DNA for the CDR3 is TGTGCCAGCAGTTTCGGGGTCGGGGACCAAGAGACCCAGTACTTC.